The sequence of this T cell receptor beta chain was determined in a study of CXCR3-negative and CXCR3-positive naive CD8 T cells. TRB cDNA libraries were made by UMI-labeled 5' RACE. TCRdb re-called the 5' RACE reads and shows each CDR3 protein once, DNA omitted. The record lists about 85,000 distinct CDR3 sequences, of which the ten most abundant hold 0.75% to 0.95%. Germline values: CDR1 KGHSH, CDR2 LQKENI. CDR3 size: 14 residues. A CD45RO-CCR7+CD27+CD95- profile was what naive CD8+ T cells displayed. Concerning this clonotype itself: Antigen: not known.

Study-wide findings and caveats: Cryopreservation partially decreased CXCR3 expression, and most assays used fresh PBMCs. Diversity was high in both naive subsets and much lower in memory cells. Naive cells that were CXCR3-positive had more hydrophobic TRB CDR3s (compared with CXCR3-negative naive cells).

The chain has TRBV18 and TRBJ2-1; the TRBD1 assignment by TCRdb is unverifiable without DNA. The clonotype originates from a human donor in good health. Some clones in this sample may be carry-over from other donors' samples. The sequenced sample consisted of naive CXCR3+ CD8+ T cells from blood. Subset indicated: CD45RO-CCR7+CD27+CD95- naive CD8+ T cells expressing CXCR3 (TNR3+). The CDR3 spells CASSRGTGGDEQFF.